Each of the 14 T cell receptor beta chains below was sequenced from the same sample in a study of cytomegalovirus exposure and HLA in healthy donors. The primer mix had 60 Vbeta and 13 Jbeta primers. Libraries were prepared by immunoSEQ multiplex PCR; TCRdb keeps only in-frame clonotypes and omits some of them. The sample contains around 110,000 clones, approximately 79% of which appear only once. Specimen: PBMCs. These receptors were collected from a man aged 55 to 70 in good health and CMV-seronegative.

V usage is TRBV4-1 and J usage is TRBJ1-2; possible D gene TRBD1, 5 bases. Germline assignment: CDR1 MGHRA and CDR2 YSYEKL. V lost 5 bases and J 4 bases, leaving 11 bases between the germline ends. The CDR3 totals 13 residues. CDR3 nucleotides: TGCGCCAGCAGCTTGGACACTTTCTATGGCTACACCTTC. Translation: CASSLDTFYGYTF.

This clone counts as medium-sized. The V and J genes are TRBV5-5 and TRBJ1-1; D is uncertain. The CDR3 runs to 16 residues. Germline CDR1 SGHKS, CDR2 YYEKEE (reference sequence). The germline V and J ends were trimmed by 0 bases and 1 base, with 13 bases remaining between them. DNA of the CDR3: TGTGCCAGCAGCTTGGGGGCGGGGAGGACGAACACTGAAGCTTTCTTT. Protein sequence: CASSLGAGRTNTEAFF.

This chain links TRBV7-9 with TRBJ2-3; TRBD1 matches at 9 bases. This CDR3 is built from 16 residues. Per germline, CDR1 SEHNR and CDR2 FQNEAQ (reference sequence). The V and J ends lost 3 bases and 0 bases, in that order; junction bases with no gene match: 4. DNA for the CDR3: TGTGCCAGCAGCTTGGGACAGGGAACAAGCACAGATACGCAGTATTTT. Translated: CASSLGQGTSTDTQYF.

A few counts support this clone. The same CDR3 arises from other DNA sequences in this sample as well. The CDR3 DNA reads TGTGCCAGCAGTCAAAGACAGGGTGGGCGGGAGACCCAGTACTTC. The encoded protein is CASSQRQGGRETQYF. The chain recombines TRBV5-4 with TRBJ2-5, with 7 nucleotides matching TRBD1. CDR1 is SGHNT, CDR2 YYREEE, per germline (reference sequence). The CDR3 length is 15 residues. V shed 5 bases and J 5 bases; nucleotides not matched to a gene: 12.

V gene TRBV5-6 combines with J gene TRBJ2-7; TRBD2 agrees at 9 bases. V was pared by 4 bases and J by 3 bases, with 11 bases of the junction left unmatched. CDR1 is SGHDT, CDR2 YYEEEE, per germline. CDR3 length: 16 residues. In nucleotides, the CDR3 is TGTGCCAGCAGCATCTCGCCTAGCGGGGATTACTACGAGCAGTACGTC. Amino acid sequence: CASSISPSGDYYEQYV.

The chain couples TRBV15 to TRBJ2-7, with 7 bases aligning to TRBD2. The trim removed 0 bases at V and 1 base at J, leaving 9 bases unmatched. The CDR3 runs 17 residues. Germline V gene data show CDR1 as LNHNV and CDR2 as YYDKDF (reference sequence). For the CDR3, the DNA is TGTGCCACCAGCAGAGATCGGGGGGAGGGATTTTCCTACGAGCAGTACGTC. It translates to CATSRDRGEGFSYEQYV.

The chain couples TRBV7-2 to TRBJ1-5, with D unresolved. Germline values: CDR1 SGHTA, CDR2 FQGNSA. Deletions cut 5 bases from V and 7 bases from J, with 15 bases between. The CDR3 is made up of 14 amino acids. CDR3 nucleotides: TGTGCCAGCAGCCGGACTGCCTCGGGGCAGCCCCAGCATTTT. It codes for CASSRTASGQPQHF. Looking up the rest from reference TRBV7-2 and TRBJ1-5 gives the full variable domain: GAGVSQSPSNKVTEKGKDVELRCDPISGHTALYWYRQSLGQGLEFLIYFQGNSAPDKSGLPSDRFSAERTGGSVSTLTIQRTQQEDSAVYLCASSRTASGQPQHFGDGTRLSIL.

The chain couples TRBV6-1 to TRBJ1-5; the D is unclear. The V end lost 6 bases, the J end lost 3 bases, and 12 bases lay between the germline ends. The germline V gene encodes CDR1 MNHNS and CDR2 SASEGT. CDR3 size: 14 residues. This chain's CDR3 is CASRGPADNQPQHF. The CDR3 DNA follows: TGTGCCAGCAGGGGCCCGGCCGACAATCAGCCCCAGCATTTT.

V usage is TRBV7-8 and J usage is TRBJ1-1, with D hard to call. V lost 5 bases and J 9 bases, leaving 19 bases between the germline ends. Germline loops: CDR1 SGHVS, CDR2 FQNEAQ. This CDR3 is 14 amino acids long. CDR3 sequence reads: CASSPSRTAEKAFF. The CDR3 region has the DNA TGTGCCAGCAGCCCCAGCCGTACAGCCGAAAAAGCTTTCTTT.

This clone was counted a single time. This chain connects TRBV5-6 to TRBJ1-2; the match to TRBD1 covers 10 bases. The germline CDR1 and CDR2 sequences are SGHDT and YYEEEE. The CDR3 consists of 15 residues. The V gene end was trimmed by 3 bases and the J gene end by 0 bases; junction bases not matched to a gene: 2. The CDR3 nucleotides read TGTGCCAGCAGCTCCGACAGGGGGCCTAACTATGGCTACACCTTC. Translated: CASSSDRGPNYGYTF.

CDR3 sequence: CASSRDNSYEQYV. As DNA, the CDR3 is TGTGCCAGCAGCCGGGACAATTCCTACGAGCAGTACGTC. The chain uses TRBV5-4 and TRBJ2-7; D may be TRBD1 (6 bases). Between the trimmed V and J ends, which lost 4 bases and 1 base, there was a span of 9 bases. Germline CDR1 SGHNT, CDR2 YYREEE (reference sequence). The CDR3 is 13 residues long.

The sample holds a few counts of this clone. The rearrangement uses TRBV7-2 and TRBJ2-5, with D possibly matching TRBD2 (6 bases). Germline CDR1 is SGHTA and CDR2 is FQGNSA. Deletions cut 5 bases from V and 9 bases from J, with 13 bases between. CDR3 size: 12 residues. The CDR3 nucleotides are TGTGCCAGCAGCCAAACGCCGGGGGCCCAGTACTTC. It encodes CASSQTPGAQYF.

In nucleotides, the CDR3 is TGTGCCAGCGTCGGACAGGGAACGAACACCGGGGAGCTGTTTTTT. The encoded protein is CASVGQGTNTGELFF. The rearrangement joins TRBV6-4 to TRBJ2-2; 8 positions match TRBD1. Trimming cost V 8 bases and J 0 bases; bases outside gene matches: 5. Germline V CDR1 and CDR2: MRHNA, SNTAGT. The CDR3 consists of 15 residues.

This rearrangement joins TRBV5-1 to TRBJ2-5, with 11 nucleotides matching TRBD2. Germline CDR1 is SGHRS and CDR2 is YFSETQ. J lost 2 bases, V lost 4 bases, and 4 bases had no gene match. The CDR3 runs to 15 residues. CDR3: CASSPGLAAQETQYF. CDR3 coding DNA: TGCGCCAGCAGCCCGGGACTAGCGGCACAAGAGACCCAGTACTTC.